The T cell receptor (beta chain) described here comes from a study of radiotherapy plus CTLA-4 blockade in lung cancer (dated by TCRdb to about 2018). Looking at the study overall: Objective responses were observed in approximately 17% of enrolled patients, and disease control was achieved in around 28%.

The library was made by the immunoSEQ multiplex PCR assay. Sourced from immuneACCESS, this table was stored by TCRdb with only in-frame sequences that have V and J called. A share of the clones is absent; for the studies checked, an unresolved V gene accounts for under half, and the remainder has no known explanation. This sample lists around 45,000 clones; roughly 76% were detected once. Over 8.5% of the sample comes from the top ten. The full study reports these points: Early dynamic changes in blood T cell clones, together with increased serum interferon-beta after radiation, were reported as the strongest predictors of response. After treatment with radiotherapy and ipilimumab, TCR clones that originated in tumors expanded in peripheral blood.

Comment on this clone: No cognate antigen has been identified for it. No quality values exist for individual bases; no much larger clone is one base distant.

The study tested focal radiation therapy combined with CTLA-4 blockade (ipilimumab) in patients with chemo-refractory metastatic non-small-cell lung cancer. Unmatched junction bases come to 1, with V trimmed by 0 bases and J by 2 bases. Including cysteine and phenylalanine, the CDR3 has 15 amino acids. Of all the DNA, just the CDR3 is kept, 45 bases in frame from base 1. Per the germline V gene, SGDLS is the CDR1 and YYNGEE is the CDR2. The chain joins TRBV9 to TRBJ2-3; 9 bases in the junction line up with TRBD2. The sample consisted of peripheral blood, taken from a patient treated with radiotherapy plus ipilimumab. The clonotype was recovered from a human donor with non-small cell lung cancer who had stable disease on radiotherapy plus ipilimumab. For the CDR3, the sequence is CASSVVAGATDTQYF. The bases read TGTGCCAGCAGCGTAGTAGCGGGGGCCACAGATACGCAGTATTTT.